This T cell receptor beta chain was recovered during a study of T cells in Graves' hyperthyroidism and ophthalmopathy. Researchers barred patients who had uncontrolled infection, other autoimmune disease, pregnancy or lactation. Every diagnosis used clinical symptoms, serum thyroxine and TRAb, thyroid ultrasound and orbital computed tomography. Findings and limits, study-wide: Ophthalmopathy was distinguished from stable hyperthyroidism by 13 V-J signatures.

Template material for amplifying TCR beta CDR3 regions consisted of RNA transcripts. First-round RT-PCR targeting the TCR CDR3 was performed with the HTBI primer set. Using its own MiXCR run on the multiplex PCR reads, TCRdb lists one record per CDR3 protein. The table shows roughly 400,000 distinct CDR3 sequences, with 25% occurring only once. On this clonotype itself: Its antigen is undetermined.

CDR1 and CDR2 (germline): KGHDR, SFDVKD. The CDR3 contains 17 residues. The chain carries TRBV24-1 and TRBJ2-1; TRBD2 matches 8 bases. The DNA end is more similar to TRBJ2-7, so the J call may be wrong. The origin of this receptor is a man in his fifties or sixties with Graves' hyperthyroidism. The sample taken for sequencing was blood. DNA for the CDR3: TGTGCCACCAGTGATGCTATAGCGGGAAGCTCCTACAATGAGCAGTACTTC. It is translated as CATSDAIAGSSYNEQYF.